This T cell receptor (beta chain) was identified during a study of cytomegalovirus exposure and HLA in healthy donors. CDR1 is SNHLY and CDR2 is FYNNEI in the germline V gene. V was shortened by 7 bases and J by 0 bases, with 13 bases between the two germline ends. This CDR3 contains 15 residues. Vbeta (60) and Jbeta (13) primers were used in the PCR. Sequencing was performed with immunoSEQ multiplex PCR; in TCRdb, only in-frame clones are kept and a portion is missing. The repertoire includes under 170,000 clones, about four fifths of them detected once, and 6% to 6.5% sits in the top ten. The clonotype originates from a man aged 50-60 years in good health and CMV-seropositive. The sample comprised PBMCs. The chain couples TRBV2 to TRBJ1-3; possible D gene TRBD1, 5 bases. The CDR3 spells CASTNRQSSGNTIYF. CDR3 coding DNA: TGTGCCAGCACTAACAGGCAGAGCTCTGGAAACACCATATATTTT.